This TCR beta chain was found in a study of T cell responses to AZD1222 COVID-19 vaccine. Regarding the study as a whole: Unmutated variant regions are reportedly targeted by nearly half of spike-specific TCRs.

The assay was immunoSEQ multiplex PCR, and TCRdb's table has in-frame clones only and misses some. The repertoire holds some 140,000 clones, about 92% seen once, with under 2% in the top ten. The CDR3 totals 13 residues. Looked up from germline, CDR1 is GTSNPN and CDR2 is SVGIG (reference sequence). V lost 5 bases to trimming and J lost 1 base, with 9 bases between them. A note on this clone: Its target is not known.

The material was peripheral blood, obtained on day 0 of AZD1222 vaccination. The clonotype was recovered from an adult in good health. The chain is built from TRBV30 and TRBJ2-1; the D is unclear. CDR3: CAWAKTSYNEQFF. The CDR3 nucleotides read TGTGCCTGGGCTAAAACTTCCTACAATGAGCAGTTCTTC.